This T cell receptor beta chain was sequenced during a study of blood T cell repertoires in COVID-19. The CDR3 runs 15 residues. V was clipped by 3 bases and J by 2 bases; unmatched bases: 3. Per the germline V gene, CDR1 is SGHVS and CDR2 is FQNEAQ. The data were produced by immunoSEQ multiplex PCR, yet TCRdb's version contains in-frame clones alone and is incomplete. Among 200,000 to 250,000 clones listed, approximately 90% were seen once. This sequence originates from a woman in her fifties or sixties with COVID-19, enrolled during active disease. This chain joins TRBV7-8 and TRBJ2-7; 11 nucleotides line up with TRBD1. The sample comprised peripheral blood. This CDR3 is CASSLAGQGAYEQYV. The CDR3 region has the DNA TGTGCCAGCAGCTTGGCGGGACAGGGGGCCTACGAGCAGTACGTC.